The present entry profiles one T cell receptor beta chain with its context. Its antigen is still unknown. No much larger clone exists at a distance of one base, and base qualities are not known. The CDR3 measures 15 amino acids from cysteine to phenylalanine. Of the read, only the CDR3 DNA is kept; its 45 bases are in frame from base 1. Taken from the germline V gene, the CDR1 and CDR2 loops are ENHRY and SYGVKD. From V the trimming removes 4 bases and from J it removes 9 bases, while the gene matches leave 9 bases of the junction unaccounted for. The data belong to a study of control samples from healthy donors and cancer patients (dated by TCRdb to about 2020). Library preparation employed the immunoSEQ multiplex PCR assay. TCRdb provides this immuneACCESS table in a form limited to in-frame rearrangements. Some clones are lacking; in checked studies, under half of them reflect an unresolved V gene, and why the rest are absent is not known. The sample has around 170,000 clones on record, 85% to 90% of them singletons. The ten largest clones represent over 1.1% of the sample.

This chain joins TRBV10-3 to TRBJ2-1; 10 bases in the junction line up with TRBD1. The TCR originated in a woman aged 45-65 years in good health. Specimen: blood. For the CDR3, the sequence is CAISGGQGNQIEQFF. The DNA sequence is as follows: TGTGCCATCAGTGGGGGACAGGGGAACCAAATTGAGCAGTTCTTC.